These 12 T cell receptor beta chains were all obtained from the same sample, sequenced in a study of cytomegalovirus exposure and HLA in healthy donors. PCR amplification relied on 60 Vbeta primers (plus 13 Jbeta primers). The table came from immunoSEQ multiplex PCR; TCRdb's copy has only in-frame clones and leaves some out. In the table there are tens of thousands of clones, around 81% of which are singletons. Material for sequencing was PBMCs. The receptors here all came from a woman under 40 in good health and CMV-seronegative.

J is TRBJ1-2 and V is TRBV19; TRBD1 is a possible D gene (6 bases). Per the germline V gene, CDR1 is LNHDA and CDR2 is SQIVND (reference sequence). The length of the CDR3 is 15 residues. The V and J ends lost 2 bases and 1 base respectively, with 11 bases between them. CDR3 sequence reads: CASSISGRGNYGYTF. CDR3 nucleotides: TGTGCCAGTAGTATAAGTGGCAGGGGTAACTATGGCTACACCTTC.

The chain is built from TRBV27 and TRBJ2-2; TRBD2 aligns across 9 bases. The CDR3 spans 19 residues. Germline V gene lookup returns CDR1 MNHEY and CDR2 SMNVEV (reference sequence). After removal of 1 base from V and 1 base from J, the junction contained 10 bases not matched to a gene. The CDR3 protein is CASSLLVALLAGNTGELFF. The DNA for the CDR3 is TGTGCCAGCAGTTTATTGGTTGCCCTACTAGCGGGGAACACCGGGGAGCTGTTTTTT.

This clone was observed once. The chain uses TRBV10-3 and TRBJ2-5, with a weak D call TRBD1 (6 bases). Trimming left V 5 bases short and J 2 bases short, with 9 bases between. The germline V gene encodes CDR1 ENHRY and CDR2 SYGVKD. The CDR3 has 13 residues. The CDR3 here is CAISPTGQETQYF. The CDR3 DNA reads as TGTGCCATCAGTCCCACAGGGCAAGAGACCCAGTACTTC.

The rearrangement joins TRBV7-9 to TRBJ2-2; 8 bases fit TRBD2. CDR3 length: 15 amino acids. Germline assignment: CDR1 SEHNR and CDR2 FQNEAQ (reference sequence). After removal of 5 bases from V and 6 bases from J, the junction contained 8 bases not matched to a gene. DNA of the CDR3: TGTGCCAGCAGCGTTAGCGGGACATGGGCCGGGGAGCTGTTTTTT. It is translated as CASSVSGTWAGELFF.

This sequence joins TRBV29-1 and TRBJ1-1, with 12 bases fitting TRBD1. The CDR3 has 17 residues. Trimming removed 4 bases from V and 3 bases from J; junction bases left unmatched: 12. Germline V gene lookup returns CDR1 SQVTM and CDR2 ANQGSEA. CDR3: CSVAGRRDRGPDTEAFF. CDR3 bases: TGCAGCGTTGCAGGACGCCGGGACAGGGGGCCGGACACTGAAGCTTTCTTT.

The chain is built from TRBV9 and TRBJ2-1; 14 bases fit TRBD2. This CDR3 is built from 20 residues. CDR1 is SGDLS, CDR2 YYNGEE, per germline. J lost 0 bases, V lost 1 base, and 9 bases had no gene match. CDR3 amino acids: CASSVTGTSGSLGSYNEQFF. DNA for the CDR3: TGTGCCAGCAGCGTAACCGGGACTAGCGGGAGCCTGGGCTCCTACAATGAGCAGTTCTTC.

The sample holds one count of this clone. V usage is TRBV7-9 and J usage is TRBJ2-5, with D tentatively TRBD2 (6 bases). The V gene lost 1 base and the J gene lost 10 bases, with 16 bases spanning the gap. The CDR3 extends over 14 amino acids. Germline V CDR1 and CDR2: SEHNR, FQNEAQ (reference sequence). The chain's CDR3 is CASSLDWDAGIQYF. The CDR3 bases are TGTGCCAGCAGCTTAGATTGGGACGCGGGGATCCAGTACTTC.

This chain uses TRBV28 with TRBJ1-1; 12 bases match TRBD1. Losses at the gene ends were 6 bases for V and 0 bases for J; bases not matched to a gene: 5. Germline V CDR1 and CDR2: MDHEN, SYDVKM. The CDR3 totals 16 residues. The CDR3 sequence is CASRLGQGALNTEAFF. Here the CDR3 DNA reads TGTGCCAGCAGATTGGGACAGGGGGCCTTGAACACTGAAGCTTTCTTT.

This chain connects TRBV4-2 to TRBJ2-7, with 11 bases fitting TRBD2. The trim removed 2 bases at V and 2 bases at J, leaving 2 bases unmatched. CDR1 is LGHNA, CDR2 YNFKEQ, per germline. The CDR3 covers 15 residues. Here the CDR3 reads CASSQIAGGTYEQYF. CDR3 DNA: TGTGCCAGCAGCCAAATAGCGGGAGGGACCTACGAGCAGTACTTC.

The chain links TRBV18 to TRBJ1-6; D is uncertain. The V gene's germline CDR1 is KGHSH and CDR2 LQKENI. V lost 4 bases, J lost 1 base, and 5 bases lay in between. CDR3 length: 14 residues. CDR3 region: CASSRESYNSPLHF. The CDR3 bases are TGTGCCAGCTCACGAGAATCCTATAATTCACCCCTCCACTTT. The full variable domain, completed using reference TRBV18 and TRBJ1-6, is NAGVMQNPRHLVRRRGQEARLRCSPMKGHSHVYWYRQLPEEGLKFMVYLQKENIIDESGMPKERFSAEFPKEGPSILRIQQVVRGDSAAYFCASSRESYNSPLHFGNGTRLTVT.

CDR3 in amino acids: CASSVHPGAHNTGELFF. The CDR3 DNA is TGTGCCAGCAGCGTTCACCCGGGAGCCCACAACACCGGGGAGCTGTTTTTT. This chain joins TRBV9 and TRBJ2-2; maybe TRBD2 (6 bases). The V gene lost 2 bases and the J gene lost 2 bases, with 16 bases spanning the gap. Looked up from germline, CDR1 is SGDLS and CDR2 is YYNGEE. The CDR3 covers 17 residues.

The chain has TRBV27 and TRBJ1-6; D unresolved. V gave up 3 bases and J gave up 8 bases, with 11 bases separating them. This CDR3 is 14 amino acids long. Germline CDR1 and CDR2: MNHEY and SMNVEV (reference sequence). CDR3 DNA sequence: TGTGCCAGCAGTTTTGACAAAAGGTATTCACCCCTCCACTTT. As protein: CASSFDKRYSPLHF.